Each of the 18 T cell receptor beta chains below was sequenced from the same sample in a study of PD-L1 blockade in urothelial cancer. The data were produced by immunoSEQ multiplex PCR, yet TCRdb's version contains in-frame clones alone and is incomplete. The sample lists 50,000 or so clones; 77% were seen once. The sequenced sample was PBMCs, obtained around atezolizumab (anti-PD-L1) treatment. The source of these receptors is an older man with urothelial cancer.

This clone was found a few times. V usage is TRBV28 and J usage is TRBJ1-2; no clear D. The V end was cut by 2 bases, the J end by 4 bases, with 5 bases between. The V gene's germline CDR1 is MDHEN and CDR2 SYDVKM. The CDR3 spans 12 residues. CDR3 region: CASSLGPYGYTF. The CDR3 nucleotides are TGTGCCAGCAGTTTAGGGCCCTATGGCTACACCTTC.

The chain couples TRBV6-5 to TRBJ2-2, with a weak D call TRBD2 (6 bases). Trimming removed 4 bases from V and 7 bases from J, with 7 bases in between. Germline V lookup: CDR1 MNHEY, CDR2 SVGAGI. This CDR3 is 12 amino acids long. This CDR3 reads CASSSGGGELFF. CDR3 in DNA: TGTGCCAGCAGTTCCGGGGGCGGGGAGCTGTTTTTT.

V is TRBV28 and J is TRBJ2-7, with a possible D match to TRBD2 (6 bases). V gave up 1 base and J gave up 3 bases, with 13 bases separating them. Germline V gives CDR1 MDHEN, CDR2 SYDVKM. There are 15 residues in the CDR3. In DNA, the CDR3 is TGTGCCAGCAGTTTATTGGAGGGAGAGGGCTACGAGCAGTACTTC. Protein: CASSLLEGEGYEQYF.

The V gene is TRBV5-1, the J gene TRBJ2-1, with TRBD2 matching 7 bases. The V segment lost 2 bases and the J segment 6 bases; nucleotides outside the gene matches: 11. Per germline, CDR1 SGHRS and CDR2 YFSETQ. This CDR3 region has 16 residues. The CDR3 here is CASSLSPGGPINEQFF. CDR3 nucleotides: TGCGCCAGCAGCTTATCCCCGGGAGGTCCCATCAATGAGCAGTTCTTC.

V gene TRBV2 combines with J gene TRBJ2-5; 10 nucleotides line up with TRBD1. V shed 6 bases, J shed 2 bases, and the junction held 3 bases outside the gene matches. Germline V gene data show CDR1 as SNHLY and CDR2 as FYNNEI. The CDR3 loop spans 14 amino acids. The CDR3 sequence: CASRGQGQQETQYF. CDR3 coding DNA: TGTGCCAGCAGGGGACAGGGGCAACAAGAGACCCAGTACTTC.

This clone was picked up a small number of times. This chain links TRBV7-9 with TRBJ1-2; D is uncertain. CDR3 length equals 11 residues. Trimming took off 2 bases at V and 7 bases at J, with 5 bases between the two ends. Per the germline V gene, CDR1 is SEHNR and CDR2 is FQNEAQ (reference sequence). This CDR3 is CASSLSGGYTF. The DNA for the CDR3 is TGTGCCAGCAGCTTATCCGGTGGCTACACCTTC. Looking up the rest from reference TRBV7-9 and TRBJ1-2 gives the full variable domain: DTGVSQNPRHKITKRGQNVTFRCDPISEHNRLYWYRQTLGQGPEFLTYFQNEAQLEKSRLLSDRFSAERPKGSFSTLEIQRTEQGDSAMYLCASSLSGGYTFGSGTRLTVV.

The CDR3 bases are TGTGCCAGCAGTTTACAGGGGGGCACTGAAGCTTTCTTT. Its translation: CASSLQGGTEAFF. The chain has TRBV2 and TRBJ1-1, with TRBD1 identical over 8 bases. Trimming cost V 5 bases and J 4 bases; bases outside gene matches: 3. Germline CDR1 SNHLY, CDR2 FYNNEI. CDR3 length equals 13 residues. The variable domain in full, completed from reference TRBV2 and TRBJ1-1, reads EPEVTQTPSHQVTQMGQEVILRCVPISNHLYFYWYRQILGQKVEFLVSFYNNEISEKSEIFDDQFSVERPDGSNFTLKIRSTKLEDSAMYFCASSLQGGTEAFFGQGTRLTVV.

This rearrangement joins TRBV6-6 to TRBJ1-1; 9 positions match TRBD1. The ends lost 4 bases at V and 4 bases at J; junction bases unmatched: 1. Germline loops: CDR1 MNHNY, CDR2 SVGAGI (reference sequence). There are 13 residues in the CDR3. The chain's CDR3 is CASSLTGGTEAFF. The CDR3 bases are TGTGCCAGCAGTTTGACAGGGGGCACTGAAGCTTTCTTT.

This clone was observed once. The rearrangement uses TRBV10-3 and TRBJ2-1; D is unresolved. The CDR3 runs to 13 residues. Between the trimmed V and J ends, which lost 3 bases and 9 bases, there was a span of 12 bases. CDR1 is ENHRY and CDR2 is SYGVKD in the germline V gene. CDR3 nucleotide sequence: TGTGCCATCAGTGAAGAAGCAGGTCCTGAGCAGTTCTTC. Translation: CAISEEAGPEQFF.

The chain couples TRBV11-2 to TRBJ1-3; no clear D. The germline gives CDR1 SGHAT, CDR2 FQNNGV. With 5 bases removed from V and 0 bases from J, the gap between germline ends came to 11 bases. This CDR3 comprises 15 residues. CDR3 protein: CASSANRGSGNTIYF. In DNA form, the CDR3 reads TGTGCCAGCAGCGCAAATCGGGGCTCTGGAAACACCATATATTTT. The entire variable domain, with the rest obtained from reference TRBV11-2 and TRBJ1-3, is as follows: EAGVAQSPRYKIIEKRQSVAFWCNPISGHATLYWYQQILGQGPKLLIQFQNNGVVDDSQLPKDRFSAERLKGVDSTLKIQPAKLEDSAVYLCASSANRGSGNTIYFGEGSWLTVV.

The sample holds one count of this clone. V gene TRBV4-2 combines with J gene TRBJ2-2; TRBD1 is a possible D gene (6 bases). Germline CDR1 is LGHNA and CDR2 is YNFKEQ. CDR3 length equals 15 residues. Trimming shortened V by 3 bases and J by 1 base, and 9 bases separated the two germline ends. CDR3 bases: TGTGCCAGCAGCCATATGGGACAGAACACCGGGGAGCTGTTTTTT. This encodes CASSHMGQNTGELFF.

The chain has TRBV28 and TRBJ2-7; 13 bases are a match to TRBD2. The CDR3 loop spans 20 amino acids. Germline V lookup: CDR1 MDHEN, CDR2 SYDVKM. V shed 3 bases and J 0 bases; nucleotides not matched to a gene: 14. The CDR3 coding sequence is TGTGCCAGCAGTTTGCCGCCCGGGACTAGCGGGACTGGAAGCTCCTACGAGCAGTACTTC. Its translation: CASSLPPGTSGTGSSYEQYF.

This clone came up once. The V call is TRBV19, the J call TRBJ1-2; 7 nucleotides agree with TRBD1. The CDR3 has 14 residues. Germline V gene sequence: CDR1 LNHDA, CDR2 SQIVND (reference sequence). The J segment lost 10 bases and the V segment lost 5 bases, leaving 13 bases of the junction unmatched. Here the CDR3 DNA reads TGTGCCAGTAGTTCCAGGGTGACAGGGATGTACTACACCTTC. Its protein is CASSSRVTGMYYTF.

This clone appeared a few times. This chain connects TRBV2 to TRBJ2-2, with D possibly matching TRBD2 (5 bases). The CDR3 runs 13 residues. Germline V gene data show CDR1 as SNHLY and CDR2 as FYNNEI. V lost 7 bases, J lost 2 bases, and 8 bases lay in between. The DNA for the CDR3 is TGTGCCAGCACTAGCTCTAACACCGGGGAGCTGTTTTTT. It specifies CASTSSNTGELFF.

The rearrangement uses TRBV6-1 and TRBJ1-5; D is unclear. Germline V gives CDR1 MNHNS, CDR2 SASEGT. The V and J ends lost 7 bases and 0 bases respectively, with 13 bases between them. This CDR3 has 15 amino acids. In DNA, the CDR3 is TGTGCCAGCACCCCCGTACGAGATAGCAATCAGCCCCAGCATTTT. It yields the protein CASTPVRDSNQPQHF.

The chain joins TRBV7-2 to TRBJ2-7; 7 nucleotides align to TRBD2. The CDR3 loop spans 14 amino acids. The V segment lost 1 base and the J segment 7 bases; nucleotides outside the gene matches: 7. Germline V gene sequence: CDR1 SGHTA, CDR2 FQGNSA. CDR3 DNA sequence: TGTGCCAGCAGCTTAGGAGCGGGGCGGCTGGAGCAGTACTTC. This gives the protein CASSLGAGRLEQYF.

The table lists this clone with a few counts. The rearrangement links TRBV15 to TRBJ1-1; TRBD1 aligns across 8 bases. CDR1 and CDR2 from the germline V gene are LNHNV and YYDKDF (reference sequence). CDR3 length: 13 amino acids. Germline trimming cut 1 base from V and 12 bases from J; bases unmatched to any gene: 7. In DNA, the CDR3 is TGTGCCACCAGCAGAGGCCCGACAGGGGTAACTTTCTTT. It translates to CATSRGPTGVTFF.

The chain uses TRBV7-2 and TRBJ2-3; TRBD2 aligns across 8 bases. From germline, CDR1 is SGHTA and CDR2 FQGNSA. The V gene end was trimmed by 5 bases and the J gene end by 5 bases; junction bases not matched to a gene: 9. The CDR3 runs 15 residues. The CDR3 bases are TGTGCCAGCAGCCCCGCCCGGGGGGGCCAAGATACGCAGTATTTT. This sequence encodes CASSPARGGQDTQYF. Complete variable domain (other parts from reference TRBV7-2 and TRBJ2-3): GAGVSQSPSNKVTEKGKDVELRCDPISGHTALYWYRQSLGQGLEFLIYFQGNSAPDKSGLPSDRFSAERTGGSVSTLTIQRTQQEDSAVYLCASSPARGGQDTQYFGPGTRLTVL.